The 14 T cell receptor beta chains below come from one sample, sequenced in a study of cytomegalovirus exposure and HLA in healthy donors. The PCR employed 60 Vbeta primers together with 13 Jbeta primers. Assay: immunoSEQ multiplex PCR; the TCRdb copy retains only in-frame clones and omits some. The sample carries approximately 160,000 clones, more than 65% recorded once. The sample taken for sequencing was PBMCs. The origin of the receptors is a man aged 18 to 35 in good health and CMV-seropositive.

This clone was counted a single time. V is TRBV7-9 and J is TRBJ1-3, with TRBD1 identical over 8 bases. Germline-derived CDR1 and CDR2 are SEHNR and FQNEAQ (reference sequence). The CDR3 runs 16 residues. Germline trimming cut 4 bases from V and 2 bases from J; bases unmatched to any gene: 7. The CDR3 DNA is TGTGCCAGCAGCTCCGGACAGGGACTCGCTGGAAACACCATATATTTT. Its translation is CASSSGQGLAGNTIYF. The full variable domain, with the rest looked up from reference TRBV7-9 and TRBJ1-3, is DTGVSQNPRHKITKRGQNVTFRCDPISEHNRLYWYRQTLGQGPEFLTYFQNEAQLEKSRLLSDRFSAERPKGSFSTLEIQRTEQGDSAMYLCASSSGQGLAGNTIYFGEGSWLTVV.

This clone was detected a few times. J is TRBJ1-1 and V is TRBV5-1; perhaps TRBD1 as D (6 bases). The CDR3 contains 15 residues. From germline, CDR1 is SGHRS and CDR2 YFSETQ. Deletions cut 4 bases from V and 1 base from J, with 14 bases between. The CDR3 region has the DNA TGCGCCAGCAGCCAGCAACAGGGACAGAACACTGAAGCTTTCTTT. Protein sequence: CASSQQQGQNTEAFF.

The rearrangement uses TRBV7-8 and TRBJ2-3; TRBD1 agrees at 7 bases. Trimming at V came to 5 bases and at J to 3 bases, leaving 5 bases not matched to a gene. Germline V CDR1 and CDR2: SGHVS, FQNEAQ. The CDR3 covers 14 residues. The CDR3 bases are TGTGCCAGCAGCCCTCCACAGGGGACAGATACGCAGTATTTT. As protein: CASSPPQGTDTQYF.

This clone occurred once. V is TRBV4-1 and J is TRBJ1-2; no definite D call. Germline CDR1 is MGHRA and CDR2 is YSYEKL. CDR3 size: 13 residues. V lost 5 bases to trimming and J lost 0 bases, with 7 bases between them. The CDR3 DNA follows: TGCGCCAGCAGCGACGGGTCTAACTATGGCTACACCTTC. Translated, it gives CASSDGSNYGYTF.

This chain joins TRBV7-2 and TRBJ2-3; TRBD2 aligns across 8 bases. Germline V CDR1 and CDR2: SGHTA, FQGNSA. J was trimmed by 3 bases and V by 1 base; bases with no gene match: 6. The CDR3 totals 16 residues. The CDR3 sequence: CASSLDAGGTTDTQYF. The CDR3 nucleotides read TGTGCCAGCAGCTTAGACGCGGGAGGAACGACAGATACGCAGTATTTT.

The chain combines TRBV5-4 with TRBJ2-2; TRBD1 matches at 8 bases. V shed 4 bases, J shed 0 bases, and the junction held 5 bases outside the gene matches. The CDR3 extends over 16 amino acids. Per germline, CDR1 SGHNT and CDR2 YYREEE (reference sequence). This chain's CDR3 is CASSPGTGANTGELFF. The CDR3 nucleotides are TGTGCCAGCAGCCCCGGGACAGGAGCGAACACCGGGGAGCTGTTTTTT.

V is TRBV4-1 and J is TRBJ1-2, with 7 nucleotides matching TRBD1. CDR1 is MGHRA and CDR2 is YSYEKL in the germline V gene. V lost 2 bases and J lost 2; bases outside the gene matches: 8. The CDR3 is 16 amino acids. Written as DNA, the CDR3 is TGCGCCAGCAGCCAATTGACAGGGATGAACAACTATGGCTACACCTTC. Its protein is CASSQLTGMNNYGYTF.

The CDR3 DNA follows: TGTGCCAGCAGATTTGGACAGGTCGGCGAGCACTACTTC. Translation: CASRFGQVGEHYF. The V gene is TRBV6-5, the J gene TRBJ2-5; 7 bases fit TRBD1. The ends lost 6 bases at V and 14 bases at J; junction bases unmatched: 15. The germline V gene has CDR1 MNHEY and CDR2 SVGAGI. The CDR3 extends over 13 amino acids.

The V call is TRBV11-3, the J call TRBJ2-7, with TRBD1 matching over 11 bases. V gave up 5 bases and J gave up 6 bases; unmatched junction bases: 15. CDR3 size: 17 residues. The germline CDR1 and CDR2 sequences are SGHNT and YENEEA. The CDR3 DNA is TGTGCCAGCAGCGCATCCGGGACAGGGGGACTAGCCTCCGAGCAGTACTTC. Protein: CASSASGTGGLASEQYF.

The gene calls are TRBV2 and TRBJ2-2; D call uncertain. The CDR3 is 11 amino acids. Trimming left V 5 bases short and J 8 bases short, with 6 bases between. The V gene's germline CDR1 is SNHLY and CDR2 FYNNEI. The CDR3 loop reads CASSTSGELFF. The CDR3 DNA sequence: TGTGCCAGCAGTACATCTGGGGAGCTGTTTTTT.

The chain carries TRBV28 and TRBJ2-7, with 7 bases that match TRBD1. The germline V gene has CDR1 MDHEN and CDR2 SYDVKM. The CDR3 has 14 residues. V shed 6 bases, J shed 7 bases, and the junction held 12 bases outside the gene matches. CDR3: CASREPGGPFEQYF. The CDR3 DNA sequence: TGTGCCAGCAGAGAACCAGGGGGACCTTTTGAGCAGTACTTC. Using reference TRBV28 and TRBJ2-7 for the parts outside the CDR3, the full variable domain is DVKVTQSSRYLVKRTGEKVFLECVQDMDHENMFWYRQDPGLGLRLIYFSYDVKMKEKGDIPEGYSVSREKKERFSLILESASTNQTSMYLCASREPGGPFEQYFGPGTRLTVT.

V gene TRBV6-6 combines with J gene TRBJ1-2; weak D call: TRBD1 (6 bases). Trimming removed 6 bases from V and 7 bases from J, with 18 bases in between. The CDR3 length is 14 residues. Germline V gene data show CDR1 as MNHNY and CDR2 as SVGAGI (reference sequence). This CDR3 reads CASRVQGEGTGYTF. The CDR3 nucleotides are TGTGCCAGCAGAGTACAGGGTGAGGGTACTGGCTACACCTTC.

This clone was observed once. The CDR3 DNA sequence: TGTGCCACCTCGACGGGGGACGGCCAAAATCAGCCCCAGCATTTT. This sequence encodes CATSTGDGQNQPQHF. The gene calls are TRBV15 and TRBJ1-5, with a possible D match to TRBD1 (5 bases). V was shortened by 8 bases and J by 4 bases, with 18 bases between the two germline ends. CDR1 is LNHNV and CDR2 is YYDKDF in the germline V gene (reference sequence). The CDR3 runs to 15 residues. The variable domain in full, completed from reference TRBV15 and TRBJ1-5, reads DAMVIQNPRYQVTQFGKPVTLSCSQTLNHNVMYWYQQKSSQAPKLLFHYYDKDFNNEADTPDNFQSRRPNTSFCFLDIRSPGLGDTAMYLCATSTGDGQNQPQHFGDGTRLSIL.

The chain carries TRBV7-9 and TRBJ2-5; 8 bases line up with TRBD2. The CDR3 extends over 15 amino acids. Unmatched junction bases numbered 12, after V lost 4 bases and J lost 8 bases. CDR1 SEHNR and CDR2 FQNEAQ come from the germline V gene (reference sequence). CDR3 DNA: TGTGCCAGCAGCTCCGGGACTAGTGGGGGACGAACCCAGTACTTC. Protein product: CASSSGTSGGRTQYF.